The clone carrying this TCR beta chain was recorded only once. The antigen is not known. This sample is part of a study of cytomegalovirus exposure and HLA in healthy donors. Study findings and constraints: At a 0.05 false discovery rate, a later analysis found some 17,000 TCR beta sequences to be associated with HLA alleles.

With 60 Vbeta and 13 Jbeta primers, the PCR was carried out. Method: immunoSEQ multiplex PCR; TCRdb's copy keeps in-frame clones and lacks some. The table shows under 200,000 clones, with 62% occurring only once. Per the germline V gene, CDR1 is LNHDA and CDR2 is SQIVND (reference sequence). Trimming pared 8 bases from V and 1 base from J, leaving 11 bases between. CDR3 length equals 13 residues. Sequenced input: PBMCs. The V and J genes are TRBV19 and TRBJ1-1; TRBD1 is a possible D gene (5 bases). The TCR originated in a man aged 35 to 55 in good health and CMV-seronegative. The CDR3 DNA follows: TGTGCCAGTTCGGAACAGGCGAACACTGAAGCTTTCTTT. It translates to CASSEQANTEAFF.